This T cell receptor beta chain appears in the sequencing data of a study of post-analysis software for immune sequencing data. About the study: Clinical courses comprised relapsing-remitting, secondary progressive and progressive-relapsing multiple sclerosis.

There are a few counts of this clonotype. Antigen specificity is unknown. V dropped 6 bases and J dropped 7 bases, with 10 bases sitting between them. Germline loops: CDR1 SQVTM, CDR2 ANQGSEA. This CDR3 is built from 11 residues. Carried by the TCR beta cDNA libraries were unique molecular identifiers. It was from roughly 0.93 to 9.6 million T cells that some 500,000 cDNA molecules came. One entry per CDR3 protein results from TCRdb running MiXCR on the PCR reads. The data show fewer than 700,000 distinct CDR3 sequences, with around 47% seen just once and over 1.5% held by the top ten. Study results and limitations: Co-batched samples clustered tightly together by F measure. In patients, TRBV5-6, TRBV5-1 and TRBV20-1 belonged to about five TRBV segments found more frequently than in controls. A significant reduction in normalized Chao1 diversity was observed in multiple sclerosis patients versus controls.

Source material: blood. The V call is TRBV29-1, the J call TRBJ2-1, with D perhaps TRBD1 or TRBD2 (5 bases each). The TCR originated in a girl aged 10 to 17 with multiple sclerosis. The CDR3 protein is CSVGRRNEQFF. The CDR3 bases are TGCAGCGTGGGACGACGGAATGAGCAGTTCTTC.